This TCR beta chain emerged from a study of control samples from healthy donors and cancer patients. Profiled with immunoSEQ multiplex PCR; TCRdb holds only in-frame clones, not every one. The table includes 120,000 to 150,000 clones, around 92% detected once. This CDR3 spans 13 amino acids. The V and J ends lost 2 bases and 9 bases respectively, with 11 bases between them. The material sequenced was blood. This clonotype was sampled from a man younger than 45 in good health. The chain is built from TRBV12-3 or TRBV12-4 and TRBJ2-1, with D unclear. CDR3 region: CASSLMGVGEQFF. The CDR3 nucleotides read TGTGCCAGCAGTTTAATGGGCGTAGGTGAGCAGTTCTTC.